The entry below gives a single TCR beta chain sequence along with its context. Method: immunoSEQ multiplex PCR; TCRdb's copy keeps in-frame clones and lacks some. The data contain some 220,000 clones, roughly nine tenths of them singletons. The sample originates from a study of blood T cell repertoires in COVID-19. Study as a whole: T cells, B-cell-depleted T cells, or PBMCs supplied cDNA or gDNA.

The receptor's source is a woman younger than 30 in a cohort exposed to, infected with or recovered from COVID-19 (not recorded which). The sample consisted of PBMCs or T cells enriched from blood (not recorded which).

CDR3 in amino acids: CASSQGRDYEQYF. CDR3 nucleotide sequence: TGTGCCAGCAGCCAAGGAAGAGACTACGAGCAGTACTTC. The rearrangement links TRBV4-2 to TRBJ2-7; no clear D. Trimming shortened V by 1 base and J by 3 bases, and 7 bases separated the two germline ends. The length of the CDR3 is 13 residues. Germline V lookup: CDR1 LGHNA, CDR2 YNFKEQ.